Presented here are 15 T cell receptor beta chains from one specimen sequenced in a study of shared clonotypes between healthy human individuals. TCRdb's copy holds only in-frame clones and misses some; the assay was immunoSEQ multiplex PCR. The sample carries millions of clones, 80% to 95% recorded once. Specimen: naive CD4+ T cells from PBMCs. The subset: CD45RA+ positively selected. These receptors were collected from a man younger than 30 in good health. Some clones in this sample may be carry-over from other donors' samples.

This chain joins TRBV28 and TRBJ1-2; D unclear. The CDR3 is 15 amino acids. The V and J ends lost 6 bases and 0 bases respectively, with 14 bases between them. The germline gives CDR1 MDHEN, CDR2 SYDVKM. CDR3 loop: CASRTASIANYGYTF. As DNA, the CDR3 is TGTGCCAGCAGAACAGCTTCCATAGCTAACTATGGCTACACCTTC.

The chain employs TRBV5-4 and TRBJ2-7; D might be TRBD1 or TRBD2, each matching 5 bases. This CDR3 is built from 12 residues. Germline values: CDR1 SGHNT, CDR2 YYREEE (reference sequence). The V end lost 4 bases, the J end lost 4 bases, and 9 bases lay between the germline ends. DNA of the CDR3: TGTGCCAGCAGCCTGGGGGAGTACGAGCAGTACTTC. Its protein is CASSLGEYEQYF.

This chain uses TRBV5-1 with TRBJ1-1; possible D gene TRBD1, 6 bases. Trimming shortened V by 4 bases and J by 0 bases, and 16 bases separated the two germline ends. The CDR3 is 16 residues long. CDR1 is SGHRS, CDR2 YFSETQ, per germline. The CDR3 DNA reads TGCGCCAGCAGCCCTCTTAGCCAGGGGCTGAACACTGAAGCTTTCTTT. The encoded protein is CASSPLSQGLNTEAFF.

Comments on this clone: This specimen includes other DNA sequences encoding the same CDR3. The CDR3 nucleotides are TGTGCCAGCAGTGACCAGGGGATAGGCTACGAGCAGTACTTC. Its protein product is CASSDQGIGYEQYF. The chain couples TRBV2 to TRBJ2-7; D is perhaps TRBD1 (6 bases). In germline, CDR1 is SNHLY, CDR2 FYNNEI. V lost 3 bases to trimming and J lost 3 bases, with 12 bases between them. The CDR3 sequence is 14 residues long.

V usage is TRBV18 and J usage is TRBJ2-3; no firm D call. Germline V CDR1 and CDR2: KGHSH, LQKENI. The germline V and J ends were trimmed by 2 bases and 5 bases, with 8 bases remaining between them. CDR3 length: 13 residues. CDR3 sequence reads: CASSPVSIDTQYF. As DNA, the CDR3 is TGTGCCAGCTCACCAGTATCGATAGATACGCAGTATTTT.

V usage is TRBV2 and J usage is TRBJ2-7; 9 bases line up with TRBD1. CDR3 length: 13 residues. V dropped 6 bases and J dropped 3; count of bases not matched to a gene: 3. Germline lookup yields CDR1 SNHLY and CDR2 FYNNEI. CDR3: CASSWGQGYEQYF. The CDR3 nucleotides read TGTGCCAGCAGCTGGGGACAGGGCTACGAGCAGTACTTC.

CDR3 in amino acids: CASSAGANQPQHF. The CDR3 nucleotides read TGCGCCAGCAGCGCAGGAGCTAATCAGCCCCAGCATTTT. The rearrangement uses TRBV5-1 and TRBJ1-5; D gene unclear. Trimming took off 4 bases at V and 4 bases at J, with 9 bases between the two ends. The CDR3 covers 13 residues. In germline, CDR1 is SGHRS, CDR2 YFSETQ.

V usage is TRBV5-6 and J usage is TRBJ2-7; D call uncertain. V was clipped by 6 bases and J by 4 bases, with 2 bases between them. CDR1 is SGHDT and CDR2 is YYEEEE in the germline V gene. The CDR3 loop spans 9 amino acids. CDR3 loop: CASMYEQYF. CDR3 DNA: TGTGCCAGCATGTACGAGCAGTACTTC.

This chain links TRBV10-3 with TRBJ2-1, with 13 bases identical to TRBD2. V lost 6 bases and J lost 7; bases outside the gene matches: 12. Germline CDR1 reads ENHRY; CDR2 reads SYGVKD. This CDR3 region has 17 residues. The CDR3 is CAISETSGRIPGNEQFF. Here the CDR3 DNA reads TGTGCCATCAGCGAGACTAGCGGGAGGATCCCCGGGAATGAGCAGTTCTTC.

The chain joins TRBV28 to TRBJ1-4; 9 bases match TRBD1. Germline V gene data show CDR1 as MDHEN and CDR2 as SYDVKM. Unmatched junction bases numbered 13, after V lost 3 bases and J lost 8 bases. The CDR3 loop spans 17 amino acids. The CDR3 DNA reads as TGTGCCAGCAGTTTTTCCCGGGGGACAGGGCCGGTAGAAAAACTGTTTTTT. It codes for CASSFSRGTGPVEKLFF.

The chain has TRBV6-5 and TRBJ1-1; maybe TRBD1 (5 bases). This CDR3 is 16 amino acids long. Germline V CDR1 and CDR2: MNHEY, SVGAGI. Between the trimmed V and J ends, which lost 2 bases and 3 bases, there was a span of 16 bases. This CDR3 reads CASSYRPGGYHTEAFF. Here the CDR3 DNA reads TGTGCCAGCAGTTACCGTCCCGGGGGGTATCACACTGAAGCTTTCTTT.

The chain uses TRBV28 and TRBJ2-7; 8 nucleotides match TRBD2. CDR3 size: 14 residues. The germline V gene has CDR1 MDHEN and CDR2 SYDVKM. V trimming: 2 bases; J trimming: 4 bases; junction bases outside the gene matches: 4. CDR3 protein: CASSLSGSWYEQYF. The CDR3 DNA follows: TGTGCCAGCAGTTTAAGCGGGAGCTGGTACGAGCAGTACTTC.

In the case of this clone: Other nucleotide sequences from this sample produce the same CDR3. The CDR3 is CASSVDQGNQPQHF. For the CDR3, the DNA is TGTGCCAGCAGCGTAGACCAGGGGAATCAGCCCCAGCATTTT. V usage is TRBV9 and J usage is TRBJ1-5, with a possible D match to TRBD1 (6 bases). CDR1 and CDR2 (germline): SGDLS, YYNGEE. Trimming took off 0 bases at V and 4 bases at J, with 8 bases between the two ends. CDR3 length: 14 amino acids. Using reference TRBV9 and TRBJ1-5 for the parts outside the CDR3, the full variable domain is DSGVTQTPKHLITATGQRVTLRCSPRSGDLSVYWYQQSLDQGLQFLIQYYNGEERAKGNILERFSAQQFPDLHSELNLSSLELGDSALYFCASSVDQGNQPQHFGDGTRLSIL.

The chain carries TRBV14 and TRBJ2-7; tentative D call: TRBD1 (5 bases). Per the germline V gene, CDR1 is SGHDN and CDR2 is FVKESK. The CDR3 contains 16 residues. Trimming took off 0 bases at V and 5 bases at J, with 17 bases between the two ends. The CDR3, as DNA: TGTGCCAGCAGCCAAGATACCTGGGGCAGACCGGACGAGCAGTACTTC. It codes for CASSQDTWGRPDEQYF.

The chain is built from TRBV18 and TRBJ2-1; D is possibly TRBD2 (5 bases). V was cut by 4 bases and J by 1 base, with 14 bases left in between. Germline-derived CDR1 and CDR2 are KGHSH and LQKENI. The CDR3 totals 16 residues. The DNA for the CDR3 is TGTGCCAGCTCACTCAGACGGGATGGGTCCTACAATGAGCAGTTCTTC. Its translation: CASSLRRDGSYNEQFF.